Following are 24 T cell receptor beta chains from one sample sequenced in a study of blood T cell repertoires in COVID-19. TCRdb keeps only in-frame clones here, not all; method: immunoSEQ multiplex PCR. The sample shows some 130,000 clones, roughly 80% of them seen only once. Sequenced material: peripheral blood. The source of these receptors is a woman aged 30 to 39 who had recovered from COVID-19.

As DNA, the CDR3 is TGCAGCGCCCCGTTCGGGAACACCATATATTTT. It encodes CSAPFGNTIYF. This chain uses TRBV29-1 with TRBJ1-3; D is ambiguous. V was shortened by 7 bases and J by 7 bases, with 11 bases between the two germline ends. The germline CDR1 and CDR2 sequences are SQVTM and ANQGSEA. The CDR3 totals 11 residues. Together with reference TRBV29-1 and TRBJ1-3, the CDR3 gives the full variable domain: SAVISQKPSRDICQRGTSLTIQCQVDSQVTMMFWYRQQPGQSLTLIATANQGSEATYESGFVIDKFPISRPNLTFSTLTVSNMSPEDSSIYLCSAPFGNTIYFGEGSWLTVV.

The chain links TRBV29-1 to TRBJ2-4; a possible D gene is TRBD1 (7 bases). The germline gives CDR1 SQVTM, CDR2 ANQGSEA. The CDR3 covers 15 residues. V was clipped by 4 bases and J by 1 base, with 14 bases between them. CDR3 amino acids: CSVVWAGGAKNIQYF. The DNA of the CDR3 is TGCAGCGTTGTTTGGGCAGGGGGGGCCAAAAACATTCAGTACTTC.

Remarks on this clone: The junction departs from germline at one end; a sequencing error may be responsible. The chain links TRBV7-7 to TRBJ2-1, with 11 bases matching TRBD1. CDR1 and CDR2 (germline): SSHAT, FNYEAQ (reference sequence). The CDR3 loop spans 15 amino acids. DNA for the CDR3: TGTGCTAGCAGCCCAGCCGGGACAGGGGGCAATGAGCAGTTCTTC. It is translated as CASSPAGTGGNEQFF.

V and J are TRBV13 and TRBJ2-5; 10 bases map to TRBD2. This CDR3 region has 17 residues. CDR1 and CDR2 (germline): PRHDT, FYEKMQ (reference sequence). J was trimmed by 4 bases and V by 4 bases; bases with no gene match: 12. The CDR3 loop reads CASSSARERGGLETQYF. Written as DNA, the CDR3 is TGTGCCAGCAGCTCGGCCCGCGAGCGGGGGGGCCTAGAGACCCAGTACTTC.

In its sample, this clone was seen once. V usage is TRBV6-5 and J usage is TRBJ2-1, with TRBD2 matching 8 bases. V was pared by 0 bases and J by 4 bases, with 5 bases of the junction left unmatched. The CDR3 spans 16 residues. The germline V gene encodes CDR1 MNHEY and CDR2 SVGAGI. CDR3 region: CASSYSVAGSYNEQFF. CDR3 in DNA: TGTGCCAGCAGTTACTCTGTAGCGGGGTCATACAATGAGCAGTTCTTC.

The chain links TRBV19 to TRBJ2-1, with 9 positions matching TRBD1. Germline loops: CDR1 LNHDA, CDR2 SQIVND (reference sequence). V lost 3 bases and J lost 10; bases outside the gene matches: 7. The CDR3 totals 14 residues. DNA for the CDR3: TGTGCCAGTAGTATGGGACAGGGACTAAAGGAGCAGTTCTTC. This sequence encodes CASSMGQGLKEQFF.

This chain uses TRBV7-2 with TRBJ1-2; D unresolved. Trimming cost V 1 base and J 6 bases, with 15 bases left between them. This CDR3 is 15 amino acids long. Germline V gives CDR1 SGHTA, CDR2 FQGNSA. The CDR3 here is CASSLVPRVRDGYTF. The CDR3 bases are TGTGCCAGCAGCTTAGTCCCCCGGGTCCGGGATGGCTACACCTTC.

This CDR3 is CASSPGTTYEQYF. For the CDR3, the DNA is TGTGCCAGCAGCCCCGGGACTACCTACGAGCAGTACTTC. This chain uses TRBV3-1 (or the pseudogene TRBV3-2) with TRBJ2-7; TRBD2 matches at 7 bases. This CDR3 comprises 13 residues. V was pared by 4 bases and J by 2 bases, with 2 bases of the junction left unmatched. Germline-derived CDR1 and CDR2 are LGHDT and YNNKEL (reference sequence).

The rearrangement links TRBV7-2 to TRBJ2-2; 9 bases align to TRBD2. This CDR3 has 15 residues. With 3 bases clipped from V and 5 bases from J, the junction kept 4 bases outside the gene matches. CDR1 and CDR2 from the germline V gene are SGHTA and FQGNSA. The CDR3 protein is CASSLGLARTGELFF. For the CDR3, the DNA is TGTGCCAGCAGCTTGGGACTAGCACGGACCGGGGAGCTGTTTTTT.

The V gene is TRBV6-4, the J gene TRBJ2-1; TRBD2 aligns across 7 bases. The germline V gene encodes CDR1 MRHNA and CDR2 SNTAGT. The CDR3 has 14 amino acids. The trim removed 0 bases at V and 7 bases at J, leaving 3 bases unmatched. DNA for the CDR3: TGTGCCAGCAGTGACTCGGGGAGGGTAAATGAGCAGTTCTTC. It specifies CASSDSGRVNEQFF.

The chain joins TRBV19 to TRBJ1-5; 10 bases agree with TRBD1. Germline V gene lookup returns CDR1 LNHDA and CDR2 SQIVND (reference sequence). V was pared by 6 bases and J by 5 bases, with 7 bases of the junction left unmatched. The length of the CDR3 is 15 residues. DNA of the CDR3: TGTGCCAGTAGGCATATAGGGACAGGGGATCAGCCCCAGCATTTT. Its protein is CASRHIGTGDQPQHF. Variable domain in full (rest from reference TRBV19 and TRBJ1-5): DGGITQSPKYLFRKEGQNVTLSCEQNLNHDAMYWYRQDPGQGLRLIYYSQIVNDFQKGDIAEGYSVSREKKESFPLTVTSAQKNPTAFYLCASRHIGTGDQPQHFGDGTRLSIL.

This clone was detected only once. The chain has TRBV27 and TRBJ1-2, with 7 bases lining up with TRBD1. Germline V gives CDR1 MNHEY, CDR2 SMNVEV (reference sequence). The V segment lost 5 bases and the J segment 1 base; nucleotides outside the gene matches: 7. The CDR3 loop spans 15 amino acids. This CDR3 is CASSPGDRINYGYTF. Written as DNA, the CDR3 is TGTGCCAGCAGTCCCGGGGACAGAATTAACTATGGCTACACCTTC.

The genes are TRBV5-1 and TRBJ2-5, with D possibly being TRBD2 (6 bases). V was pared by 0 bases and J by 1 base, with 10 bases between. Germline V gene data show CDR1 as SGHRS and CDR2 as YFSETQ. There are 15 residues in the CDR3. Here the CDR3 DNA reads TGCGCCAGCAGCTTGGGCCCCGGGAGCCAAGAGACCCAGTACTTC. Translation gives CASSLGPGSQETQYF.

CDR3 sequence reads: CASSEASIGFRSIRNEQFF. In DNA, the CDR3 is TGTGCCAGCAGTGAGGCGTCTATCGGATTCAGGTCGATACGCAATGAGCAGTTCTTC. V and J are TRBV6-1 and TRBJ2-1; D gene unclear. In germline, CDR1 is MNHNS, CDR2 SASEGT. The CDR3 length is 19 residues. Deletions cut 3 bases from V and 6 bases from J, with 27 bases between.

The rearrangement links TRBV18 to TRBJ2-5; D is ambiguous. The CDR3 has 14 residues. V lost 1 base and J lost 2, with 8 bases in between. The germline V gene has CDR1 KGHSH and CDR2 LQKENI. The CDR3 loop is CASSPRDSQETQYF. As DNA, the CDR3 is TGTGCCAGCTCACCACGCGACTCTCAAGAGACCCAGTACTTC.

CDR3 nucleotides: TGTGCCAGCAGCTCCACGAGGGCCCCTAACTATGGCTACACCTTC. It codes for CASSSTRAPNYGYTF. This chain links TRBV5-6 with TRBJ1-2; D not resolved. This CDR3 is built from 15 residues. The germline V gene has CDR1 SGHDT and CDR2 YYEEEE. V lost 3 bases and J 0 bases, leaving 12 bases between the germline ends.

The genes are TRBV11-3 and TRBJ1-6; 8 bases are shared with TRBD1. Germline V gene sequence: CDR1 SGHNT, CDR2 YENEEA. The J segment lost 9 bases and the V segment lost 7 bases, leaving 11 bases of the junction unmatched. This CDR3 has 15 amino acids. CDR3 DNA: TGTGCCAGCAATTTAATTACAGGGGGGGTTTCACCCCTCCACTTT. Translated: CASNLITGGVSPLHF.

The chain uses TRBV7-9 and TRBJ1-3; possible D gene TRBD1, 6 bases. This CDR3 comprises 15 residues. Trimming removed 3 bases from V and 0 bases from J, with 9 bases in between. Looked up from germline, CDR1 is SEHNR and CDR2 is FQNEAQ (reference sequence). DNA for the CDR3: TGTGCCAGCAGCTTGACAGGTGTCTCTGGAAACACCATATATTTT. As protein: CASSLTGVSGNTIYF.

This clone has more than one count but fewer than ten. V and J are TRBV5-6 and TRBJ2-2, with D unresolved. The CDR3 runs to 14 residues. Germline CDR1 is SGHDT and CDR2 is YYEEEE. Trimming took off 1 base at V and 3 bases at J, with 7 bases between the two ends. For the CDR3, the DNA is TGTGCCAGCAGCTTGATACAGTACACCGGGGAGCTGTTTTTT. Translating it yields CASSLIQYTGELFF.

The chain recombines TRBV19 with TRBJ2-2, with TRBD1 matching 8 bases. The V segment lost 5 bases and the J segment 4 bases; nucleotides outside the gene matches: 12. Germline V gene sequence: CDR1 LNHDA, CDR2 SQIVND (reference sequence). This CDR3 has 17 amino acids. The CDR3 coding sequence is TGTGCCAGTAGTTACCCCCGCGTACAGGGGGTCACCGGGGAGCTGTTTTTT. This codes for CASSYPRVQGVTGELFF. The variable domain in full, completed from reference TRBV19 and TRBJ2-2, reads DGGITQSPKYLFRKEGQNVTLSCEQNLNHDAMYWYRQDPGQGLRLIYYSQIVNDFQKGDIAEGYSVSREKKESFPLTVTSAQKNPTAFYLCASSYPRVQGVTGELFFGEGSRLTVL.

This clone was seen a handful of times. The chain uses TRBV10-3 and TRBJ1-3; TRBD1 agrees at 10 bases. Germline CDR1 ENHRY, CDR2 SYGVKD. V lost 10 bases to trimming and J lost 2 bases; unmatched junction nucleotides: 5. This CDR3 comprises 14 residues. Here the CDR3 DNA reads TGTGCCAGCCGGGACAGGGGTCCTGGAAACACCATATATTTT. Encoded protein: CASRDRGPGNTIYF.

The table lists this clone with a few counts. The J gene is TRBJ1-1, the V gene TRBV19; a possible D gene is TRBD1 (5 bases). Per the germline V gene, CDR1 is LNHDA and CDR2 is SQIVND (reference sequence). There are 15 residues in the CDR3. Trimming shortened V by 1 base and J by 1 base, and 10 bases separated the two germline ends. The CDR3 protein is CASSIGIGANTEAFF. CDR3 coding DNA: TGTGCCAGTAGTATAGGGATAGGGGCGAACACTGAAGCTTTCTTT.

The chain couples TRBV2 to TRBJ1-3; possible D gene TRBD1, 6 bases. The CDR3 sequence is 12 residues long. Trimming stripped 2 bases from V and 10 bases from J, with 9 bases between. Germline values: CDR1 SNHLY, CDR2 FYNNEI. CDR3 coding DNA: TGTGCCAGCAGTGAATATAGGGGGACCATATATTTT. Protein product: CASSEYRGTIYF.

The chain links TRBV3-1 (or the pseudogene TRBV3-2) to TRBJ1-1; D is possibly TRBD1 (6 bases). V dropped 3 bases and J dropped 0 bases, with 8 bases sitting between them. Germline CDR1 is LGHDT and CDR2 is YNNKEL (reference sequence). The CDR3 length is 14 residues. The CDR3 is CASSQGHVNTEAFF. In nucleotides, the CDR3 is TGTGCCAGCAGCCAGGGACATGTGAACACTGAAGCTTTCTTT.